Listed here are 27 T cell receptor beta chains from one sample, sequenced in a study of cytomegalovirus exposure and HLA in healthy donors. Primers included in the PCR were 60 Vbeta and 13 Jbeta primers. Assay used: immunoSEQ multiplex PCR; TCRdb lists only in-frame clones, some missing. Of roughly 110,000 clones listed, around three quarters are singletons. The specimen sequenced was PBMCs. These receptor sequences come from a man aged 25-40 years in good health and CMV-seropositive.

The chain joins TRBV5-1 to TRBJ2-6; weak D call: TRBD2 (6 bases). Trimming pared 4 bases from V and 4 bases from J, leaving 9 bases between. The CDR3 runs to 14 residues. From germline, CDR1 is SGHRS and CDR2 YFSETQ. Here the CDR3 reads CASSGGMGANVLTF. The CDR3 DNA reads as TGCGCCAGCAGCGGAGGGATGGGGGCCAACGTCCTGACTTTC.

The gene calls are TRBV28 and TRBJ1-2, with 10 bases lining up with TRBD1. Germline V gene sequence: CDR1 MDHEN, CDR2 SYDVKM. CDR3 length: 15 residues. V lost 5 bases, J lost 8 bases, and 11 bases stayed unmatched. This CDR3 is CASSDPGTGAAGYTF. Written as DNA, the CDR3 is TGTGCCAGCAGTGACCCCGGGACAGGGGCCGCCGGCTACACCTTC.

The V and J genes are TRBV15 and TRBJ2-7; 10 bases align to TRBD1. Germline loops: CDR1 LNHNV, CDR2 YYDKDF (reference sequence). CDR3 length: 15 amino acids. Trimming took 7 bases from V and 0 from J; bases not matched to a gene: 6. CDR3 region: CATTGTGDPSYEQYF. CDR3 sequence (DNA): TGTGCCACCACCGGGACAGGGGACCCCTCCTACGAGCAGTACTTC.

V is TRBV18 and J is TRBJ1-1; D perhaps matches TRBD1 (5 bases). The CDR3 contains 14 residues. Germline V CDR1 and CDR2: KGHSH, LQKENI. With 9 bases removed from V and 3 bases from J, the gap between germline ends came to 17 bases. This chain's CDR3 is CASQHEAGYTEAFF. The CDR3 bases are TGTGCCAGTCAACACGAGGCAGGGTACACTGAAGCTTTCTTT.

The chain links TRBV11-2 to TRBJ1-2; 8 bases match TRBD1. The CDR3 extends over 14 amino acids. The germline CDR1 and CDR2 sequences are SGHAT and FQNNGV. With V trimmed by 1 base and J by 7 bases, 5 bases remained unmatched. The CDR3, as DNA: TGTGCCAGCAGCTTAGTCCAGGGGGCAGCTGGCTACACCTTC. It specifies CASSLVQGAAGYTF.

This clone has just a few counts. The chain couples TRBV9 to TRBJ2-7, with TRBD2 matching 8 bases. V was clipped by 0 bases and J by 6 bases; unmatched bases: 11. CDR1 is SGDLS and CDR2 is YYNGEE in the germline V gene. This CDR3 has 16 residues. In DNA form, the CDR3 reads TGTGCCAGCAGCGTAGCCGGGACTAGTAAGGCAGGCGAGCAGTACTTC. Translating gives CASSVAGTSKAGEQYF.

The V and J genes are TRBV2 and TRBJ2-2; 11 nucleotides match TRBD2. The CDR3 runs to 16 residues. CDR1 is SNHLY and CDR2 is FYNNEI in the germline V gene. The V segment lost 7 bases and the J segment 2 bases; nucleotides outside the gene matches: 6. In DNA form, the CDR3 reads TGTGCCAGCATAGTAGCGGGGGGGACTAACACCGGGGAGCTGTTTTTT. Translating it yields CASIVAGGTNTGELFF.

This clone was picked up a small number of times. The rearrangement links TRBV6-4 to TRBJ2-3; the match to TRBD2 covers 10 bases. The CDR3 sequence is 15 residues long. Trimming removed 2 bases from V and 2 bases from J; junction bases left unmatched: 1. CDR1 and CDR2 (germline): MRHNA, SNTAGT. CDR3 DNA: TGTGCCAGCAGTGACAGCGGGGGGGCCACAGATACGCAGTATTTT. Its protein product is CASSDSGGATDTQYF.

The chain couples TRBV28 to TRBJ1-2; 8 bases match TRBD1. CDR1 MDHEN and CDR2 SYDVKM come from the germline V gene. The V and J ends lost 5 bases and 3 bases, in that order; junction bases with no gene match: 5. CDR3 length: 14 residues. CDR3 sequence reads: CASSLQGVDYGYTF. Written as DNA, the CDR3 is TGTGCCAGCAGTCTACAGGGGGTGGACTATGGCTACACCTTC.

The J gene is TRBJ2-7, the V gene TRBV18, with D possibly TRBD1 on 6 matching bases. The germline CDR1 and CDR2 sequences are KGHSH and LQKENI. The CDR3 is made up of 14 amino acids. Trimming removed 3 bases from V and 3 bases from J, with 12 bases in between. The CDR3 sequence is CASSPWDTGYEQYF. CDR3 DNA: TGTGCCAGCTCACCCTGGGACACCGGCTACGAGCAGTACTTC.

The count of this clone is one. The V gene is TRBV5-1, the J gene TRBJ2-3; maybe TRBD2 (5 bases). The V end lost 4 bases, the J end lost 4 bases, and 19 bases lay between the germline ends. The CDR3 extends over 16 amino acids. Germline V CDR1 and CDR2: SGHRS, YFSETQ. The CDR3: CASSVSRPGWPDTQYF. The CDR3 DNA follows: TGCGCCAGCAGCGTGTCCCGTCCGGGATGGCCAGATACGCAGTATTTT.

This clone was seen a few times. The chain combines TRBV6-5 with TRBJ2-2; D might be TRBD1 (5 bases). Germline loops: CDR1 MNHEY, CDR2 SVGAGI. The CDR3 consists of 15 residues. The V end lost 6 bases, the J end lost 4 bases, and 15 bases lay between the germline ends. CDR3 sequence reads: CASRLTWQGTGELFF. The CDR3, as DNA: TGTGCCAGCAGGCTAACGTGGCAGGGCACCGGGGAGCTGTTTTTT.

The rearrangement uses TRBV10-3 and TRBJ2-5; TRBD2 might be the D (6 bases). Looked up from germline, CDR1 is ENHRY and CDR2 is SYGVKD. CDR3 length: 14 amino acids. V was clipped by 4 bases and J by 5 bases, with 14 bases between them. CDR3 sequence reads: CAISGTTSLETQYF. In DNA, the CDR3 is TGTGCCATCAGTGGGACGACTAGTCTCGAGACCCAGTACTTC.

This chain joins TRBV21-1 and TRBJ2-3; TRBD1 is taken as the D call from the table, unchecked against the DNA. TRBV21-1 is a documented pseudogene. The CDR3 totals 17 residues. The CDR3 DNA follows: TGTGCCAGCAGCCCCACACGGGGGACAGGGGGGACAGATACGCAGTATTTT. It encodes CASSPTRGTGGTDTQYF.

This chain uses TRBV5-1 with TRBJ2-5; D call uncertain. The germline V and J ends were trimmed by 8 bases and 2 bases, with 13 bases remaining between them. This CDR3 is built from 13 residues. Germline V gives CDR1 SGHRS, CDR2 YFSETQ. CDR3 bases: TGCGCCAGTAGCCCCCTGCAGCAAGAGACCCAGTACTTC. Translating gives CASSPLQQETQYF.

The chain recombines TRBV9 with TRBJ1-5; D is unclear. Trimming stripped 2 bases from V and 7 bases from J, with 16 bases between. CDR1 and CDR2 from the germline V gene are SGDLS and YYNGEE. The CDR3 totals 15 residues. The CDR3 nucleotides read TGTGCCAGCAGCGTCTCGGGTGACTTGAGGCAGCCCCAGCATTTT. The encoded protein is CASSVSGDLRQPQHF.

About this clone: Other DNA sequences in this specimen translate into the identical CDR3. The gene calls are TRBV9 and TRBJ2-7; 7 bases map to TRBD1. The J segment lost 0 bases and the V segment lost 2 bases, leaving 2 bases of the junction unmatched. The CDR3 has 14 amino acids. Germline CDR1 SGDLS, CDR2 YYNGEE. The chain's CDR3 is CASSVGDSSYEQYF. CDR3 nucleotide sequence: TGTGCCAGCAGCGTTGGGGACAGCTCCTACGAGCAGTACTTC.

The chain joins TRBV6-1 to TRBJ2-1; 8 positions agree with TRBD1. The J segment lost 12 bases and the V segment lost 7 bases, leaving 14 bases of the junction unmatched. Germline V CDR1 and CDR2: MNHNS, SASEGT. CDR3 length: 14 amino acids. The CDR3 protein is CASTVPGQVSRQFF. CDR3 sequence (DNA): TGTGCCAGCACCGTCCCGGGACAGGTTTCGAGGCAGTTCTTC.

As to this clone: Sequence at one end of the junction differs from germline and may be a read error. V gene TRBV2 combines with J gene TRBJ1-2, with 8 bases fitting TRBD1. Looked up from germline, CDR1 is SNHLY and CDR2 is FYNNEI. The CDR3 covers 13 residues. The CDR3 reads CASSAGQARGYPF. The DNA for the CDR3 is TGTGCCAGCAGTGCGGGACAGGCTCGGGGCTACCCCTTC.

Only a few counts were recorded for this clone. V and J are TRBV4-3 and TRBJ2-2; TRBD1 agrees at 10 bases. Germline lookup yields CDR1 LGHNA and CDR2 YSLEER. V lost 1 base, J lost 5 bases, and 10 bases stayed unmatched. The CDR3 consists of 18 residues. In nucleotides, the CDR3 is TGCGCCAGCAGCCAAGCCCTTTCTGGGACAGGGGAGACCGGGGAGCTGTTTTTT. It yields the protein CASSQALSGTGETGELFF.

The chain combines TRBV11-2 with TRBJ2-7; TRBD2 agrees at 8 bases. CDR3 length: 15 amino acids. From germline, CDR1 is SGHAT and CDR2 FQNNGV. J gave up 2 bases and V 3 bases, and 6 bases lay outside the gene matches. CDR3 protein: CASSFRGGTTYEQYF. The CDR3 coding sequence is TGTGCCAGCAGCTTCCGCGGGGGGACGACCTACGAGCAGTACTTC.

The chain employs TRBV28 and TRBJ2-3; 9 nucleotides align to TRBD1. CDR3 length: 16 amino acids. The J segment lost 3 bases and the V segment lost 1 base, leaving 5 bases of the junction unmatched. Germline-derived CDR1 and CDR2 are MDHEN and SYDVKM. The CDR3 region has the DNA TGTGCCAGCAGTTTATTTGGGACAGGGATAACAGATACGCAGTATTTT. Translation: CASSLFGTGITDTQYF.

The chain is built from TRBV28 and TRBJ1-4, with D possibly TRBD1 on 6 matching bases. Germline V gene lookup returns CDR1 MDHEN and CDR2 SYDVKM. The CDR3 sequence is 12 residues long. V gave up 7 bases and J gave up 7 bases, with 10 bases separating them. DNA for the CDR3: TGTGCCAGCAACAGGGCGGCTGAAAAACTGTTTTTT. It encodes CASNRAAEKLFF. The whole variable domain, remainder taken from reference TRBV28 and TRBJ1-4, is DVKVTQSSRYLVKRTGEKVFLECVQDMDHENMFWYRQDPGLGLRLIYFSYDVKMKEKGDIPEGYSVSREKKERFSLILESASTNQTSMYLCASNRAAEKLFFGSGTQLSVL.

V is TRBV6-5 and J is TRBJ1-5; unclear D gene. CDR3 length: 15 amino acids. Germline V gene data show CDR1 as MNHEY and CDR2 as SVGAGI. Trimming took 2 bases from V and 0 from J, leaving 8 bases between them. CDR3 nucleotide sequence: TGTGCCAGCAGTTACACCAGATATAGCAATCAGCCCCAGCATTTT. This gives the protein CASSYTRYSNQPQHF.

The chain employs TRBV13 and TRBJ1-2, with a weak D call TRBD1 (6 bases). V was clipped by 1 base and J by 5 bases, with 17 bases between them. The CDR3 has 16 amino acids. The germline gives CDR1 PRHDT, CDR2 FYEKMQ (reference sequence). In nucleotides, the CDR3 is TGTGCCAGCAGCTTAGACTCTGACAGGTCGGGGTATGGCTACACCTTC. Its protein product is CASSLDSDRSGYGYTF.

This chain connects TRBV15 to TRBJ1-4; possible D gene TRBD1, 5 bases. V was shortened by 6 bases and J by 8 bases, with 19 bases between the two germline ends. CDR1 LNHNV and CDR2 YYDKDF come from the germline V gene (reference sequence). The CDR3 loop spans 15 amino acids. CDR3 amino acids: CATRAGGKSAEKLFF. The CDR3 coding sequence is TGTGCCACCAGAGCCGGGGGGAAGTCTGCAGAAAAACTGTTTTTT.

CDR3 in amino acids: CASSLDRGEQYF. CDR3 nucleotides: TGTGCCAGCAGCTTAGATCGGGGGGAGCAGTACTTC. The chain combines TRBV11-3 with TRBJ2-7; D possibly corresponds to TRBD2 (6 bases). Germline CDR1 SGHNT, CDR2 YENEEA. V lost 0 bases and J 7 bases, leaving 7 bases between the germline ends. The CDR3 is made up of 12 amino acids.